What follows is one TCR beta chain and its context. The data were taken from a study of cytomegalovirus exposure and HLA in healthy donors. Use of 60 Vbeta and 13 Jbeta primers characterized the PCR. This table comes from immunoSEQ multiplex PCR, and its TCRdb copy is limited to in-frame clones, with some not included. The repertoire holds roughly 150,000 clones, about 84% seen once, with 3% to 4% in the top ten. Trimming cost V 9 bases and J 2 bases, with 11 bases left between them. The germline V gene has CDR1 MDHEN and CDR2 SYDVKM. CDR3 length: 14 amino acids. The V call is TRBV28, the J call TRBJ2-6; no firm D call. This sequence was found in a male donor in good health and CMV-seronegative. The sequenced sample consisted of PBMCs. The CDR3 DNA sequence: TGTGCCAGTTCTACGTTAACTGGGGCCAACGTCCTGACTTTC. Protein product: CASSTLTGANVLTF.